The 27 T cell receptor beta chains below all came from one sample that was sequenced in a study of cytomegalovirus exposure and HLA in healthy donors. The PCR contained 60 Vbeta and 13 Jbeta primers. Generated by immunoSEQ multiplex PCR, the TCRdb table keeps only in-frame clones and is missing some. The repertoire holds roughly 180,000 clones, with around 75% as singletons. Sequencing was performed on PBMCs. The receptors derive from a woman between 35 and 50 years old in good health and CMV-seropositive.

This CDR3 reads CASSPWTSLAGELFF. The CDR3 coding sequence is TGTGCCAGCAGCCCTTGGACTAGCCTCGCTGGGGAGCTGTTTTTT. V and J are TRBV5-4 and TRBJ2-2; 8 nucleotides align to TRBD2. The germline CDR1 and CDR2 sequences are SGHNT and YYREEE (reference sequence). This CDR3 region has 15 residues. After removal of 4 bases from V and 8 bases from J, the junction contained 10 bases not matched to a gene.

This chain connects TRBV27 to TRBJ2-1, with TRBD2 as a possible D gene (7 bases). The germline gives CDR1 MNHEY, CDR2 SMNVEV (reference sequence). CDR3 length: 17 amino acids. Trimming left V 2 bases short and J 5 bases short, with 19 bases between. This CDR3 is CASSLSDRLAVNNEQFF. DNA of the CDR3: TGTGCCAGCAGTTTAAGCGACAGGCTAGCGGTAAACAATGAGCAGTTCTTC.

This rearrangement joins TRBV6-1 to TRBJ1-1, with 9 bases fitting TRBD1. Germline CDR1 is MNHNS and CDR2 is SASEGT. This CDR3 is 14 amino acids long. V lost 7 bases to trimming and J lost 3 bases; unmatched junction nucleotides: 6. The CDR3 DNA sequence: TGTGCCAGCATTATACAGGGGGCTGACACTGAAGCTTTCTTT. Its translation is CASIIQGADTEAFF.

J is TRBJ2-1 and V is TRBV5-4, with D uncertain. The germline gives CDR1 SGHNT, CDR2 YYREEE (reference sequence). The CDR3 covers 13 residues. V lost 2 bases and J 7 bases, leaving 10 bases between the germline ends. CDR3 coding DNA: TGTGCCAGCAGCTTACACCCGGGTAATGAGCAGTTCTTC. It translates to CASSLHPGNEQFF.

This chain connects TRBV4-1 to TRBJ2-5; 9 positions agree with TRBD2. Germline loops: CDR1 MGHRA, CDR2 YSYEKL. Losses at the gene ends were 9 bases for V and 4 bases for J; bases not matched to a gene: 12. The CDR3 spans 15 residues. DNA for the CDR3: TGCGCCAGTCAGAGGGCGGGAGGGCCCTCAGAGACCCAGTACTTC. Its translation is CASQRAGGPSETQYF.

Comment on this clone: Sequence at one end of the junction differs from germline and may be a read error. This chain links TRBV7-8 with TRBJ2-1; a weak D match, TRBD2 (6 bases). The germline V gene has CDR1 SGHVS and CDR2 FQNEAQ. The CDR3 extends over 18 amino acids. CDR3 in DNA: TGTGCCAGCAGCTCCCCACCTCGGGACTTGAGCTCCTGCAATGAGCAGTTCTTC. Translated, it gives CASSSPPRDLSSCNEQFF. The whole variable domain, remainder taken from reference TRBV7-8 and TRBJ2-1, is GAGVSQSPRYKVAKRGQDVALRCDPISGHVSLFWYQQALGQGPEFLTYFQNEAQLDKSGLPSDRFFAERPEGSVSTLKIQRTQQEDSAVYLCASSSPPRDLSSCNEQFFGPGTRLTVL.

The chain joins TRBV5-1 to TRBJ2-5, with 9 bases matching TRBD1. This CDR3 comprises 15 residues. J lost 5 bases, V lost 0 bases, and 5 bases had no gene match. Germline CDR1 reads SGHRS; CDR2 reads YFSETQ. As DNA, the CDR3 is TGCGCCAGCAGCTTGGAAACAGGGGGCTTCGAGACCCAGTACTTC. Its translation: CASSLETGGFETQYF.

The rearrangement links TRBV7-9 to TRBJ2-1; unclear D gene. The CDR3 contains 14 residues. From germline, CDR1 is SEHNR and CDR2 FQNEAQ (reference sequence). The V end lost 5 bases, the J end lost 7 bases, and 15 bases lay between the germline ends. The CDR3 reads CASSPDGAVNEQFF. The CDR3 DNA is TGTGCCAGCAGCCCCGATGGAGCAGTGAATGAGCAGTTCTTC.

The chain uses TRBV13 and TRBJ2-7; 10 nucleotides match TRBD2. Germline CDR1 and CDR2: PRHDT and FYEKMQ (reference sequence). The CDR3 has 15 amino acids. The junction had 1 base not matched to a gene; V was cut back by 0 bases and J by 2 bases. For the CDR3, the DNA is TGTGCCAGCAGCTTAGGAAGCGGGAGGGCCTACGAGCAGTACTTC. Translation: CASSLGSGRAYEQYF.

This clone was seen a single time. The V and J genes are TRBV11-2 and TRBJ2-1, with TRBD2 identical over 7 bases. Trimming took 4 bases from V and 5 from J; bases not matched to a gene: 8. From germline, CDR1 is SGHAT and CDR2 FQNNGV. The CDR3 has 15 amino acids. The CDR3 nucleotides are TGTGCCAGCAGCTACAGTAGCGGGCCTAACAATGAGCAGTTCTTC. It is translated as CASSYSSGPNNEQFF.

The J gene is TRBJ2-2, the V gene TRBV15; the D gene is possibly TRBD1 (6 bases). Per germline, CDR1 LNHNV and CDR2 YYDKDF (reference sequence). The CDR3 consists of 15 residues. V gave up 5 bases and J gave up 2 bases, with 12 bases separating them. CDR3 bases: TGTGCCACCAGCGACCGACAGGCTAACACCGGGGAGCTGTTTTTT. Protein sequence: CATSDRQANTGELFF.

The chain uses TRBV6-5 and TRBJ1-5; tentatively, D is TRBD1 (5 bases). This CDR3 comprises 13 residues. V lost 6 bases and J 3 bases, leaving 9 bases between the germline ends. Germline-derived CDR1 and CDR2 are MNHEY and SVGAGI. Written as DNA, the CDR3 is TGTGCCAGCAGGCGACAGCTCAATCAGCCCCAGCATTTT. It yields the protein CASRRQLNQPQHF.

This clone was picked up a small number of times. This chain links TRBV28 with TRBJ2-7; D may be TRBD1 (6 bases). The CDR3 has 14 residues. CDR1 MDHEN and CDR2 SYDVKM come from the germline V gene. Trimming left V 4 bases short and J 9 bases short, with 19 bases between. The chain's CDR3 is CASSSTGQFFLQYF. The DNA for the CDR3 is TGTGCCAGCAGTTCTACGGGACAATTTTTTTTGCAGTACTTC.

The gene calls are TRBV25-1 and TRBJ2-1; possibly TRBD2 for D (6 bases). V lost 1 base and J 7 bases, leaving 14 bases between the germline ends. The CDR3 consists of 15 residues. Germline loops: CDR1 MGHDK, CDR2 SYGVNS. Here the CDR3 DNA reads TGTGCCAGCAGTGAATCGGCTAGCGTTGGGAATGAGCAGTTCTTC. It translates to CASSESASVGNEQFF. Together with reference TRBV25-1 and TRBJ2-1, the CDR3 gives the full variable domain: EADIYQTPRYLVIGTGKKITLECSQTMGHDKMYWYQQDPGMELHLIHYSYGVNSTEKGDLSSESTVSRIRTEHFPLTLESARPSHTSQYLCASSESASVGNEQFFGPGTRLTVL.

The chain is built from TRBV15 and TRBJ2-7; maybe TRBD1 (6 bases). V was clipped by 0 bases and J by 6 bases, with 21 bases between them. The length of the CDR3 is 17 residues. In germline, CDR1 is LNHNV, CDR2 YYDKDF (reference sequence). CDR3 protein: CATSRDRLRQAHVEQYF. CDR3 DNA: TGTGCCACCAGCAGAGATCGCCTCCGACAGGCGCATGTCGAGCAGTACTTC.

Regarding this clone: The sample has other DNA sequences that encode this CDR3 too. The chain employs TRBV9 and TRBJ1-1, with D perhaps matching TRBD1 (6 bases). V lost 0 bases to trimming and J lost 5 bases, with 11 bases between them. The CDR3 spans 14 residues. Germline V gene data show CDR1 as SGDLS and CDR2 as YYNGEE. Written as DNA, the CDR3 is TGTGCCAGCAGCGTAGGCACAGGGACAACTGAAGCTTTCTTT. Protein: CASSVGTGTTEAFF.

The gene calls are TRBV19 and TRBJ2-3, with no clear D. The CDR3 contains 13 residues. Germline V gene lookup returns CDR1 LNHDA and CDR2 SQIVND (reference sequence). Trimming pared 2 bases from V and 5 bases from J, leaving 8 bases between. The CDR3 nucleotides read TGTGCCAGTAGTATAAGCATCGGAGATACGCAGTATTTT. Translation: CASSISIGDTQYF.

A note on this clone: This likely stems from a read error, as it lies one base from a far larger clone. The V call is TRBV28, the J call TRBJ1-5; unclear D gene. This CDR3 comprises 14 residues. V dropped 6 bases and J dropped 5 bases, with 14 bases sitting between them. CDR1 MDHEN and CDR2 SYDVKM come from the germline V gene. The CDR3: CASSPEVVHQPQHF. As DNA, the CDR3 is TGTGCCAGCAGCCCTGAGGTGGTCCATCAGCCCCAGCATTTT.

This clone appeared a single time. This chain links TRBV30 with TRBJ2-4; D ambiguous. Trimming pared 1 base from V and 0 bases from J, leaving 4 bases between. This CDR3 spans 13 amino acids. In germline, CDR1 is GTSNPN, CDR2 SVGIG (reference sequence). The CDR3 here is CAWSGLAKNIQYF. The CDR3 coding sequence is TGTGCCTGGAGTGGGCTAGCCAAAAACATTCAGTACTTC.

The chain is built from TRBV7-2 and TRBJ2-2, with 8 bases matching TRBD2. J lost 5 bases, V lost 5 bases, and 7 bases had no gene match. Germline assignment: CDR1 SGHTA and CDR2 FQGNSA. The CDR3 totals 15 residues. CDR3 bases: TGTGCCAGCAGCCCAAGCGGGAGTCGAACCGGGGAGCTGTTTTTT. Translation: CASSPSGSRTGELFF.

This clone was observed a few times. This chain joins TRBV28 and TRBJ1-2; TRBD1 matches 12 bases. The CDR3 length is 17 residues. Germline CDR1 and CDR2: MDHEN and SYDVKM. V lost 8 bases and J lost 5; bases outside the gene matches: 15. The CDR3 reads CASLPHSGTGGRYGYTF. The DNA for the CDR3 is TGTGCCAGCTTGCCGCACTCCGGGACAGGGGGCAGGTATGGCTACACCTTC.

This clone was detected only a few times. The chain couples TRBV18 to TRBJ2-5; 7 bases are shared with TRBD1. The V and J ends lost 0 bases and 4 bases, in that order; junction bases with no gene match: 2. The germline V gene encodes CDR1 KGHSH and CDR2 LQKENI. CDR3 length: 14 residues. The CDR3 is CASSPPPGGETQYF. CDR3 coding DNA: TGTGCCAGCTCACCACCGCCAGGGGGAGAGACCCAGTACTTC.

This chain uses TRBV5-1 with TRBJ2-7; maybe TRBD2 (6 bases). Germline V gene lookup returns CDR1 SGHRS and CDR2 YFSETQ. Trimming took 0 bases from V and 4 from J, leaving 14 bases between them. The CDR3 length is 15 residues. CDR3 coding DNA: TGCGCCAGCAGCTTGGCCGTGGGGGGTGCGTACGAGCAGTACTTC. This gives the protein CASSLAVGGAYEQYF.

V gene TRBV30 combines with J gene TRBJ1-5; 8 nucleotides line up with TRBD1. The CDR3 covers 13 residues. The V gene end was trimmed by 3 bases and the J gene end by 6 bases; junction bases not matched to a gene: 4. Looked up from germline, CDR1 is GTSNPN and CDR2 is SVGIG (reference sequence). CDR3 DNA: TGTGCCTGGAGCGAACAGGGGGGTCAGCCCCAGCATTTT. It is translated as CAWSEQGGQPQHF.

V and J are TRBV2 and TRBJ1-2, with D tentatively TRBD1 (5 bases). CDR3 length equals 19 residues. Trimming shortened V by 2 bases and J by 0 bases, and 22 bases separated the two germline ends. Looked up from germline, CDR1 is SNHLY and CDR2 is FYNNEI. Here the CDR3 DNA reads TGTGCCAGCAGTGAACGGGCCGGGCAGGGAATCCCCGCTAACTATGGCTACACCTTC. The encoded protein is CASSERAGQGIPANYGYTF.

The chain combines TRBV7-2 with TRBJ2-7, with 15 bases lining up with TRBD2. The CDR3 runs 17 residues. Germline-derived CDR1 and CDR2 are SGHTA and FQGNSA. The V gene end was trimmed by 5 bases and the J gene end by 7 bases; junction bases not matched to a gene: 12. The DNA for the CDR3 is TGTGCCAGCAGCCGGACTAGCGGGAGGGCCGGATCGATAGAGCAGTACTTC. The encoded protein is CASSRTSGRAGSIEQYF. Filled out from reference TRBV7-2 and TRBJ2-7, the complete variable domain reads GAGVSQSPSNKVTEKGKDVELRCDPISGHTALYWYRQSLGQGLEFLIYFQGNSAPDKSGLPSDRFSAERTGGSVSTLTIQRTQQEDSAVYLCASSRTSGRAGSIEQYFGPGTRLTVT.

The rearrangement uses TRBV28 and TRBJ2-3, with 7 bases fitting TRBD2. This CDR3 is 17 amino acids long. V was pared by 4 bases and J by 2 bases, with 12 bases of the junction left unmatched. Germline assignment: CDR1 MDHEN and CDR2 SYDVKM. The CDR3: CASSSPMGLLSTDTQYF. CDR3 DNA: TGTGCCAGCAGTTCCCCAATGGGACTACTATCCACAGATACGCAGTATTTT.